This T cell receptor beta chain was recovered during a study of blood T cell repertoires in COVID-19. About the study: Sources were T cells, B-cell-depleted T cells, or PBMCs; the material itself was cDNA or gDNA.

As processed by the authors: Amplification of reference gene primers was used by the study to estimate nucleated cell counts. Profiling relied on immunoSEQ multiplex PCR, and the TCRdb table lists in-frame clones only, not all of them. The V and J calls and clone size were taken over from that table, and D and trimming were inferred from the DNA. The sample contains over 85,000 clones, nearly 90% of which appear only once. Germline CDR1 is ENHRY and CDR2 is SYGVKD. The CDR3 spans 14 residues. After removal of 0 bases from V and 6 bases from J, the junction contained 2 bases not matched to a gene. This chain joins TRBV10-3 and TRBJ2-1; 7 bases are a match to TRBD1. Sequencing used peripheral blood. The receptor was isolated from a human donor in a cohort sampled during active COVID-19. The CDR3: CAISESTGSNEQFF. CDR3 DNA sequence: TGTGCCATCAGTGAGTCGACAGGGAGCAATGAGCAGTTCTTC.